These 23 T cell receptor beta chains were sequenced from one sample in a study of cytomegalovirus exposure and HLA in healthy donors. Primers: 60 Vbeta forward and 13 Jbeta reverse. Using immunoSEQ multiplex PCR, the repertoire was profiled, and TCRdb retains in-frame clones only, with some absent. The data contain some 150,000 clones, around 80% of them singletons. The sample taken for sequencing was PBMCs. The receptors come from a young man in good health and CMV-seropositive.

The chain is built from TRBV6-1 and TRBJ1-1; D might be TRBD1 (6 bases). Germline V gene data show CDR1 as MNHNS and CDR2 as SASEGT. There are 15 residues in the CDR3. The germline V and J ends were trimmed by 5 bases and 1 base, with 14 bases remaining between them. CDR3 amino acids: CASSQQGRGNTEAFF. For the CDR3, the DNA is TGTGCCAGCAGTCAACAGGGCCGGGGGAACACTGAAGCTTTCTTT.

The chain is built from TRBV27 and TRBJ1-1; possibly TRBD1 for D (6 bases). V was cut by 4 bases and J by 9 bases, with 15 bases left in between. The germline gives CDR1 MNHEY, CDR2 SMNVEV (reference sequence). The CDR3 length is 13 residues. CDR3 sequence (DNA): TGTGCCAGCAGTTCAGGACAGTCGTCCCAAGCTTTCTTT. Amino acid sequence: CASSSGQSSQAFF.

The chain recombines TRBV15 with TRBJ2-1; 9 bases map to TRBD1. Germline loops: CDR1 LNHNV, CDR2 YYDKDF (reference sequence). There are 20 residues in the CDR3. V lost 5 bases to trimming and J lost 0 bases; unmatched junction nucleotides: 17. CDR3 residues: CATSGRWTGAALSSYNEQFF. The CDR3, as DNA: TGTGCCACCAGCGGCCGATGGACAGGGGCCGCCCTTAGCTCCTACAATGAGCAGTTCTTC. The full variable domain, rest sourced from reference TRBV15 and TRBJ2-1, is DAMVIQNPRYQVTQFGKPVTLSCSQTLNHNVMYWYQQKSSQAPKLLFHYYDKDFNNEADTPDNFQSRRPNTSFCFLDIRSPGLGDTAMYLCATSGRWTGAALSSYNEQFFGPGTRLTVL.

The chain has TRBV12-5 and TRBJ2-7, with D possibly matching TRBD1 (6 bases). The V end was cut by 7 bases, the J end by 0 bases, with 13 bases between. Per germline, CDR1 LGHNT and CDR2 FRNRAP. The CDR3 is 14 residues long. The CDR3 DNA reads TGTGCTAGTGTAGGGGGAGTGAGCTCCTACGAGCAGTACTTC. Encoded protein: CASVGGVSSYEQYF.

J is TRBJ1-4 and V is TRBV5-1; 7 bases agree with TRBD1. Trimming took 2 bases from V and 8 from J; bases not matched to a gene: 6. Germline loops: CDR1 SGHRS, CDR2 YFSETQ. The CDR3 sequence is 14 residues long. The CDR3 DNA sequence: TGCGCCAGCAGCTTACAGGGGAATCGCGAAAAACTGTTTTTT. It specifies CASSLQGNREKLFF.

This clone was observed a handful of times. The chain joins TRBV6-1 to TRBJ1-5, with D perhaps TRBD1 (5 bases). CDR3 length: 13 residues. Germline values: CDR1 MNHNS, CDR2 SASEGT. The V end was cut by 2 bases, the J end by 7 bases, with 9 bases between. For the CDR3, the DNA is TGTGCCAGCAGTGAAACAGGAGTACAGCCCCAGCATTTT. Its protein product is CASSETGVQPQHF.

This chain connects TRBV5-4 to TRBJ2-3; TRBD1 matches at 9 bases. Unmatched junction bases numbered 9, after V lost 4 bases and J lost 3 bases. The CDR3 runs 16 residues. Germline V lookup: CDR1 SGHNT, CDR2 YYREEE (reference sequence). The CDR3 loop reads CASSTGQGSGTDTQYF. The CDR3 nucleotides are TGTGCCAGCAGCACCGGACAGGGGAGTGGGACAGATACGCAGTATTTT. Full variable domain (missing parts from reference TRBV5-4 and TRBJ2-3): ETGVTQSPTHLIKTRGQQVTLRCSSQSGHNTVSWYQQALGQGPQFIFQYYREEENGRGNFPPRFSGLQFPNYSSELNVNALELDDSALYLCASSTGQGSGTDTQYFGPGTRLTVL.

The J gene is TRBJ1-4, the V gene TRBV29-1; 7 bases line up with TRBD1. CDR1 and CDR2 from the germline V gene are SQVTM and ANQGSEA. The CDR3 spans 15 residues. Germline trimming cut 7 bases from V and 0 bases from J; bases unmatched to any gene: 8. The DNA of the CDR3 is TGCAGCGCCCGACAGGGAACTACAACTAATGAAAAACTGTTTTTT. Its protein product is CSARQGTTTNEKLFF. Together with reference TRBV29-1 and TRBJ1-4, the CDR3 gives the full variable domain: SAVISQKPSRDICQRGTSLTIQCQVDSQVTMMFWYRQQPGQSLTLIATANQGSEATYESGFVIDKFPISRPNLTFSTLTVSNMSPEDSSIYLCSARQGTTTNEKLFFGSGTQLSVL.

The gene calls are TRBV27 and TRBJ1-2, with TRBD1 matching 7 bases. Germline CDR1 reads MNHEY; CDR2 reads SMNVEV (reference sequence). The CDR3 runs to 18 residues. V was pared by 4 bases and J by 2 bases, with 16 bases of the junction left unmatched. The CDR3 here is CASSSHPDRADQNYGYTF. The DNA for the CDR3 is TGTGCCAGCAGTTCCCACCCCGACAGGGCCGACCAAAACTATGGCTACACCTTC.

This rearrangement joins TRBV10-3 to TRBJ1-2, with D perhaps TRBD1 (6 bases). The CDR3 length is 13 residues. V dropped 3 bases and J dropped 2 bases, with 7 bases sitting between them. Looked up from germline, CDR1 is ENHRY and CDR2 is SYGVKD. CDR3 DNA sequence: TGTGCCATCAGTGACAGGGGCAACTATGGCTACACCTTC. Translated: CAISDRGNYGYTF.

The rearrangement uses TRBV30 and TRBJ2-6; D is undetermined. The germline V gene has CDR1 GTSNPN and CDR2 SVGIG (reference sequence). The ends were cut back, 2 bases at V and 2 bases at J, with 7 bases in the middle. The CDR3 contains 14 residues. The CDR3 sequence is CAWSFNAGANVLTF. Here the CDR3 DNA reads TGTGCCTGGAGTTTCAATGCTGGGGCCAACGTCCTGACTTTC. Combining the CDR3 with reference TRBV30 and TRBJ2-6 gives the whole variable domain SQTIHQWPATLVQPVGSPLSLECTVEGTSNPNLYWYRQAAGRGLQLLFYSVGIGQISSEVPQNLSASRPQDRQFILSSKKLLLSDSGFYLCAWSFNAGANVLTFGAGSRLTVL.

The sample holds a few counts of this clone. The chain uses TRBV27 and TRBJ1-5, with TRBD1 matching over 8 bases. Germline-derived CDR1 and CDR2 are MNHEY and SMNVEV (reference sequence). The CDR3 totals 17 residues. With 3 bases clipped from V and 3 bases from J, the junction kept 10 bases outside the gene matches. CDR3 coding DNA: TGTGCCAGCAGTTTGAGGCGAGGACAGGGAGACAATCAGCCCCAGCATTTT. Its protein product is CASSLRRGQGDNQPQHF.

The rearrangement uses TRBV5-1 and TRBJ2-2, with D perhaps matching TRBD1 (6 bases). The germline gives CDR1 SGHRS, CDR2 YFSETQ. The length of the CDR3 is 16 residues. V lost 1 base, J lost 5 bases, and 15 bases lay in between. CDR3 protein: CASSLFLTGTTGELFF. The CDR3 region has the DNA TGCGCCAGCAGCTTGTTCCTTACAGGGACGACCGGGGAGCTGTTTTTT.

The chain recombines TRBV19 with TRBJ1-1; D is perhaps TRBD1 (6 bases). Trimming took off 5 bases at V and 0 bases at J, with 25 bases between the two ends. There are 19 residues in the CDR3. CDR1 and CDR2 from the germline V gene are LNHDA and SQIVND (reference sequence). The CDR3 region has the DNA TGTGCCAGTAGTTTCTGGACAGCGAGTATAAACGTGGTGAACACTGAAGCTTTCTTT. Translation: CASSFWTASINVVNTEAFF.

The CDR3, as DNA: TGTGCCAGCAGTTTCGACAGGGCCTTGGAGCAGTACTTC. As protein: CASSFDRALEQYF. V gene TRBV27 combines with J gene TRBJ2-7; the match to TRBD1 covers 7 bases. This CDR3 region has 13 residues. V trimming: 3 bases; J trimming: 7 bases; junction bases outside the gene matches: 6. CDR1 is MNHEY and CDR2 is SMNVEV in the germline V gene (reference sequence).

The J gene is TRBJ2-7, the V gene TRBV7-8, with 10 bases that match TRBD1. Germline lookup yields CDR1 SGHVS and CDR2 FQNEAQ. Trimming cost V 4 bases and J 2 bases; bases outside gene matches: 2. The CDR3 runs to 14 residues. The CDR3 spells CASSWTGGTYEQYF. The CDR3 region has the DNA TGTGCCAGCAGCTGGACAGGGGGGACCTACGAGCAGTACTTC. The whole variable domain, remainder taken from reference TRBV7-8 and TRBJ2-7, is GAGVSQSPRYKVAKRGQDVALRCDPISGHVSLFWYQQALGQGPEFLTYFQNEAQLDKSGLPSDRFFAERPEGSVSTLKIQRTQQEDSAVYLCASSWTGGTYEQYFGPGTRLTVT.

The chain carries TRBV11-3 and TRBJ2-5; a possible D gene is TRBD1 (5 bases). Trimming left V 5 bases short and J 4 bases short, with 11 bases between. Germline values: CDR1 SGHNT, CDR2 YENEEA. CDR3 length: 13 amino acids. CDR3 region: CASSRGSGETQYF. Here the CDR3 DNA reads TGTGCCAGCAGCAGGGGAAGTGGAGAGACCCAGTACTTC.

DNA of the CDR3: TGTGCCAGCAGGACTGGACAGCACGGCGAGCAGTACTTC. Translation: CASRTGQHGEQYF. J is TRBJ2-7 and V is TRBV6-1; TRBD1 is a possible D gene (6 bases). V lost 6 bases to trimming and J lost 6 bases, with 15 bases between them. Per germline, CDR1 MNHNS and CDR2 SASEGT. The CDR3 has 13 residues.

This CDR3 is CASSLPRGEQYF. DNA of the CDR3: TGTGCCAGCAGCCTACCACGGGGGGAGCAGTACTTC. The genes are TRBV6-6 and TRBJ2-7, with a weak D call TRBD2 (6 bases). The CDR3 consists of 12 residues. Per the germline V gene, CDR1 is MNHNY and CDR2 is SVGAGI (reference sequence). V lost 6 bases and J lost 7, with 13 bases in between.

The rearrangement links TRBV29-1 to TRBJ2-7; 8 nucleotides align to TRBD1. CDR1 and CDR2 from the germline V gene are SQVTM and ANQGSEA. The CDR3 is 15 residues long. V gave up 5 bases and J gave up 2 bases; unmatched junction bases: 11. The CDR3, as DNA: TGCAGCGTTCGATCCGGGACAGGTCAACCCTACGAGCAGTACTTC. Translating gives CSVRSGTGQPYEQYF.

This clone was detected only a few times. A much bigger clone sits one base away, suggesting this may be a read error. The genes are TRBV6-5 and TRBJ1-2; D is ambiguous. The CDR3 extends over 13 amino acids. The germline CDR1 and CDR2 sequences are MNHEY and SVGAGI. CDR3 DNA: TGTGCCAGCAGTTACTCGGAGGTCTATAGCTACACCTTC. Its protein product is CASSYSEVYSYTF.

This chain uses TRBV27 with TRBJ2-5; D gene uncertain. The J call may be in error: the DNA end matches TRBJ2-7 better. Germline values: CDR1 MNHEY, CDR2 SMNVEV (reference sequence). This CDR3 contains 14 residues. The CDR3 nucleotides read TGTGCCAGCAGTCCCATCGGTGGGCAGTACGAGCAGTACTTC. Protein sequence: CASSPIGGQYEQYF.

DNA for the CDR3: TGTGCCAGCAGTGACAGGGACAGCTATGAGCAGTTCTTC. It translates to CASSDRDSYEQFF. The chain recombines TRBV2 with TRBJ2-1; 7 nucleotides align to TRBD1. The CDR3 is made up of 13 amino acids. The germline V gene has CDR1 SNHLY and CDR2 FYNNEI. Trimming at V came to 3 bases and at J to 8 bases, leaving 4 bases not matched to a gene.